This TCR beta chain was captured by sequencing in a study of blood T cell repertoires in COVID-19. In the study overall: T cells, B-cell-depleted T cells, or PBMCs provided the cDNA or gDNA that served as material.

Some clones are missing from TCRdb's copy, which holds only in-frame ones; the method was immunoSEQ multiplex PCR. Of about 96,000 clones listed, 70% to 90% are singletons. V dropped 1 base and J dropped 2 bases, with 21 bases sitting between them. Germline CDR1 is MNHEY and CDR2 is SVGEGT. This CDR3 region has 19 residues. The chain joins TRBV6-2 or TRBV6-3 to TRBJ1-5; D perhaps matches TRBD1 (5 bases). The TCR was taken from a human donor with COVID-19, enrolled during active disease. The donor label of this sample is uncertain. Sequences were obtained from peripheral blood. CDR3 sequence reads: CASSYLGRSGSWGNQPQHF. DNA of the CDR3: TGTGCCAGCAGTTACTTGGGACGCTCCGGGAGTTGGGGCAATCAGCCCCAGCATTTT.